These 19 T cell receptor beta chains were all obtained from the same sample, sequenced in a study of PD-1 blockade in classical Hodgkin lymphoma. Time point described: newly diagnosed, previously untreated cHL patient sample. PBMCs were thawed, and CD8+ T cells were then isolated from them by magnetic negative selection. The assay was immunoSEQ multiplex PCR, and TCRdb's table has in-frame clones only and misses some. Of fewer than 13,000 clones listed, more than 75% are singletons. Sequencing input: CD8+ T cells from blood. The receptors were gathered from a human donor with classical Hodgkin lymphoma.

The genes are TRBV13 and TRBJ2-7, with D maybe TRBD1 (6 bases). CDR3 length: 14 amino acids. From germline, CDR1 is PRHDT and CDR2 FYEKMQ (reference sequence). Trimming removed 5 bases from V and 6 bases from J, with 17 bases in between. CDR3 region: CASSLQGLGVEQYF. CDR3 bases: TGTGCCAGCAGCCTACAGGGCCTCGGGGTCGAGCAGTACTTC.

The chain recombines TRBV10-2 with TRBJ2-3, with 15 bases fitting TRBD2. V lost 9 bases, J lost 5 bases, and 6 bases stayed unmatched. This CDR3 comprises 15 residues. Per germline, CDR1 WSHSY and CDR2 SAAADI. The CDR3 DNA reads TGCGCCAGTGGACTAGCGGGGGGGATCGGAGATACGCAGTATTTT. It codes for CASGLAGGIGDTQYF.

V and J are TRBV5-5 and TRBJ1-6; no clear D. V was trimmed by 2 bases and J by 7 bases, leaving 10 bases between them. CDR1 is SGHKS and CDR2 is YYEKEE in the germline V gene (reference sequence). The CDR3 has 14 residues. The CDR3 loop is CASSLARENSPLHF. In nucleotides, the CDR3 is TGTGCCAGCAGCTTAGCTCGAGAGAATTCACCCCTCCACTTT.

The chain joins TRBV30 to TRBJ2-2; tentative D call: TRBD1 (6 bases). Germline CDR1 is GTSNPN and CDR2 is SVGIG (reference sequence). This CDR3 spans 16 amino acids. With 1 base removed from V and 1 base from J, the gap between germline ends came to 13 bases. CDR3: CAWSEPPGQNTGELFF. CDR3 in DNA: TGTGCCTGGAGTGAGCCCCCGGGACAGAACACCGGGGAGCTGTTTTTT.

This rearrangement joins TRBV7-9 to TRBJ2-1; perhaps TRBD2 as D (5 bases). The CDR3 has 14 amino acids. Germline V lookup: CDR1 SEHNR, CDR2 FQNEAQ (reference sequence). The ends were cut back, 4 bases at V and 8 bases at J, with 15 bases in the middle. The CDR3 here is CASSSFRLAHEQFF. CDR3 sequence (DNA): TGTGCCAGCAGCTCCTTCAGGCTAGCTCATGAGCAGTTCTTC.

This rearrangement joins TRBV7-4 to TRBJ1-5, with a tentative D call TRBD1 (6 bases). The ends were cut back, 5 bases at V and 6 bases at J, with 23 bases in the middle. The CDR3 extends over 17 amino acids. CDR1 and CDR2 from the germline V gene are SGHVT and SQSDAQ. CDR3 sequence: CASSPHRFGGSGQPQHF. Here the CDR3 DNA reads TGTGCCAGCAGCCCACACAGATTCGGGGGCAGCGGTCAGCCCCAGCATTTT.

The V call is TRBV7-9, the J call TRBJ1-4; 7 positions match TRBD1. CDR1 is SEHNR and CDR2 is FQNEAQ in the germline V gene (reference sequence). The CDR3 has 16 amino acids. V lost 2 bases, J lost 6 bases, and 9 bases stayed unmatched. The CDR3 nucleotides read TGTGCCAGCAGCTTACTAAGGGGGCGCGGCGATGAAAAACTGTTTTTT. It specifies CASSLLRGRGDEKLFF.

Concerning this clone itself: Other DNA variants within this sample encode the same CDR3. The chain uses TRBV19 and TRBJ1-5; D is uncertain. Trimming removed 8 bases from V and 0 bases from J, with 14 bases in between. Germline loops: CDR1 LNHDA, CDR2 SQIVND (reference sequence). The CDR3 consists of 15 residues. CDR3 sequence (DNA): TGTGCCAGTGACCTTACAGTGGATAGCAATCAGCCCCAGCATTTT. As protein: CASDLTVDSNQPQHF.

The V and J genes are TRBV28 and TRBJ1-4; D possibly corresponds to TRBD1 (5 bases). The CDR3 extends over 14 amino acids. Per germline, CDR1 MDHEN and CDR2 SYDVKM. Trimming took 5 bases from V and 10 from J, leaving 17 bases between them. For the CDR3, the DNA is TGTGCCAGCAGTCCGGGGGTTGAACCAGCAAAACTGTTTTTT. This translates into CASSPGVEPAKLFF.

This clone was picked up a small number of times. The J gene is TRBJ1-3, the V gene TRBV10-3, with D unclear. This CDR3 has 14 amino acids. Germline assignment: CDR1 ENHRY and CDR2 SYGVKD. The ends were cut back, 7 bases at V and 0 bases at J, with 10 bases in the middle. CDR3 sequence reads: CAITSPSSGNTIYF. CDR3 nucleotide sequence: TGTGCCATCACCTCACCGAGCTCTGGAAACACCATATATTTT.

The genes are TRBV29-1 and TRBJ1-1, with D unclear. Trimming removed 4 bases from V and 7 bases from J, with 4 bases in between. The germline V gene has CDR1 SQVTM and CDR2 ANQGSEA. The CDR3 length is 9 residues. The CDR3 loop reads CSVGYEAFF. The CDR3 DNA follows: TGCAGCGTTGGGTATGAAGCTTTCTTT.

The chain combines TRBV7-2 with TRBJ2-4; D may be TRBD1 or TRBD2 (5 bases each). The CDR3 spans 13 residues. Germline V lookup: CDR1 SGHTA, CDR2 FQGNSA. V was shortened by 5 bases and J by 8 bases, with 13 bases between the two germline ends. Here the CDR3 DNA reads TGTGCCAGCAGCCCGGGGCCAGATGACATTCAGTACTTC. Translated: CASSPGPDDIQYF. The full variable domain, with the rest looked up from reference TRBV7-2 and TRBJ2-4, is GAGVSQSPSNKVTEKGKDVELRCDPISGHTALYWYRQSLGQGLEFLIYFQGNSAPDKSGLPSDRFSAERTGGSVSTLTIQRTQQEDSAVYLCASSPGPDDIQYFGAGTRLSVL.

The V gene is TRBV29-1, the J gene TRBJ2-3, with 9 bases fitting TRBD2. The trim removed 7 bases at V and 2 bases at J, leaving 10 bases unmatched. The CDR3 runs 15 residues. In germline, CDR1 is SQVTM, CDR2 ANQGSEA. CDR3 nucleotides: TGCAGCGATGCTTGGACTAGCGCTCCCACAGATACGCAGTATTTT. Translated: CSDAWTSAPTDTQYF.

The chain recombines TRBV4-2 with TRBJ1-2; D gene uncertain. Germline V gene sequence: CDR1 LGHNA, CDR2 YNFKEQ. The CDR3 length is 15 residues. Trimming removed 0 bases from V and 5 bases from J, with 13 bases in between. The CDR3 DNA reads TGTGCCAGCAGCCAAGAGGGGTTTAGACCGTATGGCTACACCTTC. Its protein product is CASSQEGFRPYGYTF.

The chain is built from TRBV4-3 and TRBJ1-5; possibly TRBD1 for D (5 bases). The germline V gene has CDR1 LGHNA and CDR2 YSLEER. The length of the CDR3 is 20 residues. The V and J ends lost 4 bases and 0 bases respectively, with 25 bases between them. CDR3 amino acids: CASSPVLLGRDGDSNQPQHF. For the CDR3, the DNA is TGCGCCAGCAGCCCGGTTCTGCTTGGCAGGGATGGGGATAGCAATCAGCCCCAGCATTTT.

The V call is TRBV4-3, the J call TRBJ2-1; D may be TRBD1 (6 bases). The germline CDR1 and CDR2 sequences are LGHNA and YSLEER. Trimming removed 0 bases from V and 5 bases from J, with 20 bases in between. CDR3 length equals 18 residues. CDR3 region: CASSQDVRETGRHNEQFF. The CDR3 region has the DNA TGCGCCAGCAGCCAAGATGTCAGGGAGACAGGAAGACACAATGAGCAGTTCTTC.

This chain connects TRBV10-3 to TRBJ2-2; 7 bases agree with TRBD2. The germline gives CDR1 ENHRY, CDR2 SYGVKD. The length of the CDR3 is 13 residues. With 10 bases clipped from V and 1 base from J, the junction kept 3 bases outside the gene matches. In DNA, the CDR3 is TGTGCCACGGGACTATTGAACACCGGGGAGCTGTTTTTT. Protein: CATGLLNTGELFF.

The chain couples TRBV4-3 to TRBJ1-2; D gene unclear. V was clipped by 5 bases and J by 8 bases, with 27 bases between them. Germline V CDR1 and CDR2: LGHNA, YSLEER. There are 17 residues in the CDR3. The CDR3 region is CASSDTFSGPGKRGYTF. In DNA form, the CDR3 reads TGCGCCAGCAGCGACACTTTCTCAGGCCCGGGGAAGAGGGGCTACACCTTC.

The rearrangement uses TRBV7-6 and TRBJ2-3; the match to TRBD2 covers 8 bases. J lost 2 bases, V lost 7 bases, and 8 bases had no gene match. The CDR3 spans 15 residues. The germline gives CDR1 SGHVS, CDR2 FNYEAQ. The CDR3 loop is CASTRGGWDTDTQYF. The CDR3 coding sequence is TGTGCCAGCACCCGCGGGGGGTGGGACACAGATACGCAGTATTTT.